This T cell receptor (beta chain) was sequenced in a study of immune evolution from preneoplasia to lung adenocarcinoma. Libraries were prepared by immunoSEQ multiplex PCR; TCRdb keeps only in-frame clonotypes and omits some of them. The repertoire holds several thousand clones, with approximately 80% as singletons. Study-wide results and limits: Top clone share appeared to fall from AAH through AIS, MIA, adenocarcinoma.

On this clone: What it recognizes is unknown.

The germline CDR1 and CDR2 sequences are SGHNT and YYREEE (reference sequence). Trimming removed 3 bases from V and 5 bases from J; junction bases left unmatched: 9. This CDR3 has 15 residues. This rearrangement joins TRBV5-4 to TRBJ2-7, with 9 nucleotides matching TRBD1. Sequenced material: FFPE lung adenocarcinoma in situ tissue. This receptor was taken from a donor older than 65 with lung adenocarcinoma. The CDR3: CASSSRDRVIHEQYF. DNA for the CDR3: TGTGCCAGCAGCTCCCGGGACAGGGTCATCCACGAGCAGTACTTC.